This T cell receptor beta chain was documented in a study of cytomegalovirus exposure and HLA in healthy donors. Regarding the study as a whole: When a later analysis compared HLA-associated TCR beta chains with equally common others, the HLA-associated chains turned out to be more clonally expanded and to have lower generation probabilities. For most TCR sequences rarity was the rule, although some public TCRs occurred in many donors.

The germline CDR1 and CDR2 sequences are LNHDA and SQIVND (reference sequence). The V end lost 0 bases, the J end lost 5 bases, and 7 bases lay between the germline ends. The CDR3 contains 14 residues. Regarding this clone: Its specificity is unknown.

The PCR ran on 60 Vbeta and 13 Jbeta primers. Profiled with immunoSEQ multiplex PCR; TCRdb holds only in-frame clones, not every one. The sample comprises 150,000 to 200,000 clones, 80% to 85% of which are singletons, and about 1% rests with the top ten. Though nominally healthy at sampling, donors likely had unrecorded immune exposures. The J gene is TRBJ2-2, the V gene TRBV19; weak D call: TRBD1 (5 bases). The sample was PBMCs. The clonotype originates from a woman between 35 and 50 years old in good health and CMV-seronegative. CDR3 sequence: CASSIERTTGELFF. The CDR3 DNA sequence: TGTGCCAGTAGTATAGAACGGACAACCGGGGAGCTGTTTTTT.